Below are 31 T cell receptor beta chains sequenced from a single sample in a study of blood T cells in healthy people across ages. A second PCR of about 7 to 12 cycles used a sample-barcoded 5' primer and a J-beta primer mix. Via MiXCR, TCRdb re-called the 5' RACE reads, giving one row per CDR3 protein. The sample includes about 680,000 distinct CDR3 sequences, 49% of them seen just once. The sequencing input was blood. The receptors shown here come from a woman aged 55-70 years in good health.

The CDR3 DNA sequence: TGTGCCAGCAGCCAAGTGGCGGGAGGGACGCAGTATTTT. This translates into CASSQVAGGTQYF. This chain uses TRBV3-1 with TRBJ2-3, with 9 bases that match TRBD2. CDR1 LGHDT and CDR2 YNNKEL come from the germline V gene (reference sequence). Unmatched junction bases numbered 2, after V lost 1 base and J lost 9 bases. The CDR3 runs 13 residues.

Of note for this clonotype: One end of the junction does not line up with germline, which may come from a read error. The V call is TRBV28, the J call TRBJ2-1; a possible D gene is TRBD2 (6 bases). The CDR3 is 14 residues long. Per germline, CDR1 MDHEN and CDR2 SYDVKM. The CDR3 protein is CASNKRDSHNEQFF. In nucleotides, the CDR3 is TGTGCCAGCAACAAGAGGGACTCCCACAATGAGCAGTTCTTC.

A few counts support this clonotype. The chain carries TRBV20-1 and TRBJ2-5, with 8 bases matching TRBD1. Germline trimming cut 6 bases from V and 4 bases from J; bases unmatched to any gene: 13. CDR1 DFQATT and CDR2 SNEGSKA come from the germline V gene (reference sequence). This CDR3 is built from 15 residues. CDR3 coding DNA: TGCAGTGCCAGAAACACCGGGACAGGTAGAGAGACCCAGTACTTC. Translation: CSARNTGTGRETQYF.

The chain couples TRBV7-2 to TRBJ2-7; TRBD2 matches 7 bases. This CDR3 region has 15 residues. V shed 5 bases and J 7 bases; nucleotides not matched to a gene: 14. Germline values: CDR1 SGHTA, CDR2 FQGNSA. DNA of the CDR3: TGTGCCAGCAGCCATGGAGCAGGCCCCGGGGGGGAGCAGTACTTC. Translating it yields CASSHGAGPGGEQYF.

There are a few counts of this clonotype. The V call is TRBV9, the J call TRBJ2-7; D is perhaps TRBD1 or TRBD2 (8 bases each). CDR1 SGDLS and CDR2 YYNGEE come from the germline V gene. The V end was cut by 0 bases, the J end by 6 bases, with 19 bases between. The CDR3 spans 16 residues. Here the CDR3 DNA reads TGTGCCAGCAGCGTAGCCGGGGGGGACAGGTTCGTCGAGCAGTACTTC. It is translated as CASSVAGGDRFVEQYF.

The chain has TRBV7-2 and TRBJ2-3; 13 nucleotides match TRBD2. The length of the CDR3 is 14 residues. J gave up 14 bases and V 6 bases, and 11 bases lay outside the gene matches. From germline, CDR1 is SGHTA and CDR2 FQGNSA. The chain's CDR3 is CASRPDGTSGTPYF. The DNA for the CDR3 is TGTGCCAGCAGACCAGACGGGACTAGCGGGACCCCGTATTTT.

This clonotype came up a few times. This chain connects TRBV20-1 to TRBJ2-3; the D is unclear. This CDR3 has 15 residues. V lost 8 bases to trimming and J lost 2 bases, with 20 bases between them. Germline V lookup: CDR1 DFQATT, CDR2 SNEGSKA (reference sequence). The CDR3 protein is CSSEIGRPNTDTQYF. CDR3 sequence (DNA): TGCAGTTCAGAAATCGGCAGGCCTAACACAGATACGCAGTATTTT.

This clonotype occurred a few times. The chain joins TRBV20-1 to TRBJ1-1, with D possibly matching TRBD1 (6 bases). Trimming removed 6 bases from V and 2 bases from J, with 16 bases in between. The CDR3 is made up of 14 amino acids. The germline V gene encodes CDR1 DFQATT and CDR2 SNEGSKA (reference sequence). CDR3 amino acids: CSARGRGFNTEAFF. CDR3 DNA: TGCAGTGCCAGGGGCAGGGGTTTCAACACTGAAGCTTTCTTT.

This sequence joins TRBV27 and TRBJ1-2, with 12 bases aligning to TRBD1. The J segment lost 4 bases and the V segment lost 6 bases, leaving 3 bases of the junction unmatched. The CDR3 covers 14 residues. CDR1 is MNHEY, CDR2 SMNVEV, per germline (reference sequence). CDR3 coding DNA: TGTGCCAGCAGAGGGGACAGGGGGCTCTATGGCTACACCTTC. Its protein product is CASRGDRGLYGYTF.

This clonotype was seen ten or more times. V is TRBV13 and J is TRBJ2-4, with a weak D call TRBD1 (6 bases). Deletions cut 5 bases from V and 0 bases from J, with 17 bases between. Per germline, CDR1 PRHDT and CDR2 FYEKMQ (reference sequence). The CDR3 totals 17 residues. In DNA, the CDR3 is TGTGCCAGCAGCGGACAGCCATTCAGGGGAGCCAAAAACATTCAGTACTTC. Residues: CASSGQPFRGAKNIQYF.

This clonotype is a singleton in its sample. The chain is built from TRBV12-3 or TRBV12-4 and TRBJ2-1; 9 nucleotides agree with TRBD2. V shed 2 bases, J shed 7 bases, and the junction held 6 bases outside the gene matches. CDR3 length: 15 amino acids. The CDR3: CASSLLAGVVNEQFF. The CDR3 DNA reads TGTGCCAGCAGTTTATTAGCGGGAGTTGTTAATGAGCAGTTCTTC.

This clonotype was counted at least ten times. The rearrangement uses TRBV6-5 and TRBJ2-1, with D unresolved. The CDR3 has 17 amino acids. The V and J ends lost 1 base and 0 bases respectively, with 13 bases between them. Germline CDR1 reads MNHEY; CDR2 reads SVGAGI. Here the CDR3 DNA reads TGTGCCAGCAGTTACTATTCAAATTCCCGCTCCTACAATGAGCAGTTCTTC. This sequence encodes CASSYYSNSRSYNEQFF.

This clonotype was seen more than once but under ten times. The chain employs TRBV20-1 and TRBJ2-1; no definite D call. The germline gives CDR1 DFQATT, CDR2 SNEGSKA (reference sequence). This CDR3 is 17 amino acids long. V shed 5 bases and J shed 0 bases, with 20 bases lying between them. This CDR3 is CSALPLLRVSSYNEQFF. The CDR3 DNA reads TGCAGTGCTCTCCCCCTTCTCCGGGTTAGCTCCTACAATGAGCAGTTCTTC.

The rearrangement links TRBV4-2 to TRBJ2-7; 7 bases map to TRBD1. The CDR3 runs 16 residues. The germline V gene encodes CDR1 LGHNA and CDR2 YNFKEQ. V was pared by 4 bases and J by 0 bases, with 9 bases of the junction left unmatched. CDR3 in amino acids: CASSPVGTANSYEQYF. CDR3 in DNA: TGTGCCAGCAGCCCAGTCGGGACAGCAAACTCCTACGAGCAGTACTTC.

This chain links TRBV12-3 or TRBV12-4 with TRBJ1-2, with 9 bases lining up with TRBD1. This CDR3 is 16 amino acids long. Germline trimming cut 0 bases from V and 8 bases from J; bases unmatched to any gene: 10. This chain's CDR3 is CASSLATGTGYRGYTF. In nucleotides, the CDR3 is TGTGCCAGCAGTTTAGCCACCGGGACAGGGTACCGCGGCTACACCTTC.

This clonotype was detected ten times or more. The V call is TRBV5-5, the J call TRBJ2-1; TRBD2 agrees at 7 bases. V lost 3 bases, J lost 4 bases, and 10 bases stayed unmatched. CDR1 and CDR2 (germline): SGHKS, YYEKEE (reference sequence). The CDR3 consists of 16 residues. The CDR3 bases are TGTGCCAGCAGCTCAATCCGGCTAGCGGTTTACAATGAGCAGTTCTTC. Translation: CASSSIRLAVYNEQFF.

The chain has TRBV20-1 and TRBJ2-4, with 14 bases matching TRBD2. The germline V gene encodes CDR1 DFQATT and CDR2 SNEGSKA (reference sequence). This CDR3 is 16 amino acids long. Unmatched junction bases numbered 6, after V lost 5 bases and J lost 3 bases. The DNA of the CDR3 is TGCAGTGCTGAACGGGGACTAGCGGGAGTCAAAAACATTCAGTACTTC. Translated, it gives CSAERGLAGVKNIQYF.

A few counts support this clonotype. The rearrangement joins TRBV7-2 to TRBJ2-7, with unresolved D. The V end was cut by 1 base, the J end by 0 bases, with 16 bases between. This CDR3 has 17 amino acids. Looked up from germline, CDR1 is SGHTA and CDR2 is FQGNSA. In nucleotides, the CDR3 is TGTGCCAGCAGCTTAGGCCCCCCACGACCCTACTCCTACGAGCAGTACTTC. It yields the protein CASSLGPPRPYSYEQYF.

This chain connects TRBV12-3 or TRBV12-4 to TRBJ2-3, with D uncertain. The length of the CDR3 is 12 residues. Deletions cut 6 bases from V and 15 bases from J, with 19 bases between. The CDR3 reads CASRLREDMQYF. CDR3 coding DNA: TGTGCCAGCAGATTAAGAGAAGATATGCAATATTTT.

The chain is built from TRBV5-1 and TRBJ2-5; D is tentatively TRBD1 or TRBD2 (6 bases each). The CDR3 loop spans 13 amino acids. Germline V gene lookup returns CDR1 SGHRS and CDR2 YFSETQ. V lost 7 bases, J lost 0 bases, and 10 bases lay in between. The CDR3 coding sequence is TGCGCCAGCTGGGGGGACAACCAAGAGACCCAGTACTTC. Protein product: CASWGDNQETQYF.

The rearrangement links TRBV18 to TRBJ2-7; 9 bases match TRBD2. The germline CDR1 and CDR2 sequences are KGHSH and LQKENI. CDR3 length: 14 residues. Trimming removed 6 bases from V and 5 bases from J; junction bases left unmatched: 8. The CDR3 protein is CASSESGRSDEQYF. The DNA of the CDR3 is TGTGCCAGCTCCGAGAGCGGGAGGAGCGACGAGCAGTACTTC.

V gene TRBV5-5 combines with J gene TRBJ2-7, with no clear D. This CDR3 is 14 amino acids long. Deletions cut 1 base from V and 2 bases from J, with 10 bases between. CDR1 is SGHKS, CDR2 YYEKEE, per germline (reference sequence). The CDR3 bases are TGTGCCAGCAGCTTGTTGCCAGAAACCTACGAGCAGTACTTC. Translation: CASSLLPETYEQYF.

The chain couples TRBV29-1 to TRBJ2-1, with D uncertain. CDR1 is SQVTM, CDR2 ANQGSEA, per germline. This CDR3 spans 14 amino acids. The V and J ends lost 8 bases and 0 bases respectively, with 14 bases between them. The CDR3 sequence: CSTRASSSYNEQFF. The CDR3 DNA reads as TGCAGCACCAGAGCTTCGAGCTCCTACAATGAGCAGTTCTTC.

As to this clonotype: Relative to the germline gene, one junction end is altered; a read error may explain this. The CDR3 region has the DNA TGCAGTGCTGGAGATGAGGGGGTCTACGAGCAGTACTTC. This translates into CSAGDEGVYEQYF. The V gene is TRBV20-1, the J gene TRBJ2-1; tentative D call: TRBD1 (6 bases). Near its end, the DNA agrees better with TRBJ2-7, so the J call may be wrong. The germline V gene encodes CDR1 DFQATT and CDR2 SNEGSKA (reference sequence). This CDR3 region has 13 residues.

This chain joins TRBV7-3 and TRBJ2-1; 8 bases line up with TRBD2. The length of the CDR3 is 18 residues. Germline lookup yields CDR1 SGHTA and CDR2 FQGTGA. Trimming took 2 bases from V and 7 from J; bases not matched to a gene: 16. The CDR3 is CASSLQAARRLAPNEQFF. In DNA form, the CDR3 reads TGTGCCAGCAGCTTACAGGCTGCCAGGAGACTAGCGCCGAATGAGCAGTTCTTC.

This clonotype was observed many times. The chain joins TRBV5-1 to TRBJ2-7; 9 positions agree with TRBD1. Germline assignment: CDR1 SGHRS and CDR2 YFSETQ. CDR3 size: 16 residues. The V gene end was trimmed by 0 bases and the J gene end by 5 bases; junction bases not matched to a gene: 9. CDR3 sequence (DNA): TGCGCCAGCAGCTTGGTTGGGGACAGGGACTTAGACGAGCAGTACTTC. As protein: CASSLVGDRDLDEQYF.

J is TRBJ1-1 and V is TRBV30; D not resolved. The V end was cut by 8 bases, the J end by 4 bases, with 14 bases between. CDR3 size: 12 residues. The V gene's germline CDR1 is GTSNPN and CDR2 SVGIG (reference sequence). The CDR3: CAGRGVFTEAFF. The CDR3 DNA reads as TGTGCCGGACGTGGGGTGTTCACTGAAGCTTTCTTT. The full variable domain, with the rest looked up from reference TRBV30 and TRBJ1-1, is SQTIHQWPATLVQPVGSPLSLECTVEGTSNPNLYWYRQAAGRGLQLLFYSVGIGQISSEVPQNLSASRPQDRQFILSSKKLLLSDSGFYLCAGRGVFTEAFFGQGTRLTVV.

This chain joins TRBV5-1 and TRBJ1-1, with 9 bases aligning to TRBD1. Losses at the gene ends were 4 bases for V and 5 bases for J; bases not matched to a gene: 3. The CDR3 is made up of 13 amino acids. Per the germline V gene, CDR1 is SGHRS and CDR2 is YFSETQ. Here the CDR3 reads CASSPQGATEAFF. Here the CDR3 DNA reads TGCGCCAGCAGCCCACAGGGGGCAACTGAAGCTTTCTTT. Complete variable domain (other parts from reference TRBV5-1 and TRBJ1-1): KAGVTQTPRYLIKTRGQQVTLSCSPISGHRSVSWYQQTPGQGLQFLFEYFSETQRNKGNFPGRFSGRQFSNSRSEMNVSTLELGDSALYLCASSPQGATEAFFGQGTRLTVV.

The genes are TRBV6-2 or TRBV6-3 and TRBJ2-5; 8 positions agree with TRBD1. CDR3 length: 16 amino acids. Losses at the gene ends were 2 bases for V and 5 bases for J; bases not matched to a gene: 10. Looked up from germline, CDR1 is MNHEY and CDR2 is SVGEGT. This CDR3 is CASSYTTTGQAETQYF. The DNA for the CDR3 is TGTGCCAGCAGTTACACGACCACGGGACAGGCGGAGACCCAGTACTTC.

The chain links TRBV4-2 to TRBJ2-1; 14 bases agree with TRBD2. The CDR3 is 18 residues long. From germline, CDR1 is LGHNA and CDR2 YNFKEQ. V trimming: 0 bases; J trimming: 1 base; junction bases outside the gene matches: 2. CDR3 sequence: CASSQDWTSGGSYNEQFF. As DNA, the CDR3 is TGTGCCAGCAGCCAAGACTGGACTAGCGGGGGGTCCTACAATGAGCAGTTCTTC.

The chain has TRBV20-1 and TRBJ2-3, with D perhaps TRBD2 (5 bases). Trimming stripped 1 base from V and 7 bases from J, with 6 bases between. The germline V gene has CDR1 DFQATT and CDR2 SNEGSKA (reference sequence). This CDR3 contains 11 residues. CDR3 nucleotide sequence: TGCAGTGCTAGAGGGACTCATACGCAGTATTTT. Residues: CSARGTHTQYF.